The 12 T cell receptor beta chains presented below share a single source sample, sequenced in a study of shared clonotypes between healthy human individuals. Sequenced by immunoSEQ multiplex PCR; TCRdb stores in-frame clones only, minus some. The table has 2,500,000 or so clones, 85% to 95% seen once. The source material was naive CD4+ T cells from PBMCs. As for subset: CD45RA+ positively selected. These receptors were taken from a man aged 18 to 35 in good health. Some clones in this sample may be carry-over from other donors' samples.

The CDR3 nucleotides are TGTGCCAGTAGATCAGGGTCTATTCAGCCCCAGCATTTT. This translates into CASRSGSIQPQHF. The J gene is TRBJ1-5, the V gene TRBV19; D may be TRBD1 (5 bases). CDR1 and CDR2 from the germline V gene are LNHDA and SQIVND (reference sequence). The V end lost 6 bases, the J end lost 6 bases, and 12 bases lay between the germline ends. The CDR3 is 13 residues long. Full variable domain (missing parts from reference TRBV19 and TRBJ1-5): DGGITQSPKYLFRKEGQNVTLSCEQNLNHDAMYWYRQDPGQGLRLIYYSQIVNDFQKGDIAEGYSVSREKKESFPLTVTSAQKNPTAFYLCASRSGSIQPQHFGDGTRLSIL.

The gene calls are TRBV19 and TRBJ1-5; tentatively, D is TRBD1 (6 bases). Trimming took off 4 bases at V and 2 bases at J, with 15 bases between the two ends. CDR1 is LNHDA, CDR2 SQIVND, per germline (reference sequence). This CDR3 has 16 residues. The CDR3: CASSKGRGEGNQPQHF. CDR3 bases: TGTGCCAGTAGTAAGGGCAGGGGTGAAGGCAATCAGCCCCAGCATTTT.

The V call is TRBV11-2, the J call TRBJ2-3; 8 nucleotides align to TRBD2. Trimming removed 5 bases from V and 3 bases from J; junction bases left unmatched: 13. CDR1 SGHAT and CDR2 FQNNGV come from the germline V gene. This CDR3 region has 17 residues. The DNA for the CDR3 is TGTGCCAGCAGCCCTCGAGCGGGAGTTTTCGCGACAGATACGCAGTATTTT. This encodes CASSPRAGVFATDTQYF.

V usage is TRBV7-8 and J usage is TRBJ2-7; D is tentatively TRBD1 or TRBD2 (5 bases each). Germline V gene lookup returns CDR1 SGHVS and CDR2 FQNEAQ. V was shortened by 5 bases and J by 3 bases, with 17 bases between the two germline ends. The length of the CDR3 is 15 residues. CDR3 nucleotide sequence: TGTGCCAGCAGCCCCCGGGACCCGGAGTACTACGAGCAGTACTTC. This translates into CASSPRDPEYYEQYF. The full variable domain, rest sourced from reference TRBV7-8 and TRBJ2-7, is GAGVSQSPRYKVAKRGQDVALRCDPISGHVSLFWYQQALGQGPEFLTYFQNEAQLDKSGLPSDRFFAERPEGSVSTLKIQRTQQEDSAVYLCASSPRDPEYYEQYFGPGTRLTVT.

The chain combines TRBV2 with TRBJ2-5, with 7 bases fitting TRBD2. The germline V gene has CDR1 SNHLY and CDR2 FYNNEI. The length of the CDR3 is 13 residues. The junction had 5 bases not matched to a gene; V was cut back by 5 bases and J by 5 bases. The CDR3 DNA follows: TGTGCCAGCAGTCTGCGGGAGTGGGAGACCCAGTACTTC. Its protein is CASSLREWETQYF.

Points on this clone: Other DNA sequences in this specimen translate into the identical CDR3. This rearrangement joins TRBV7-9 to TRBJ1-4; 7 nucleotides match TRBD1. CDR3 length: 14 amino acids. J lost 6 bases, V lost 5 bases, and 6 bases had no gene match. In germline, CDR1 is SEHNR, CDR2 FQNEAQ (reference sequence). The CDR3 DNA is TGTGCCAGCAGCCTAAGACAGGGCGATGAAAAACTGTTTTTT. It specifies CASSLRQGDEKLFF.

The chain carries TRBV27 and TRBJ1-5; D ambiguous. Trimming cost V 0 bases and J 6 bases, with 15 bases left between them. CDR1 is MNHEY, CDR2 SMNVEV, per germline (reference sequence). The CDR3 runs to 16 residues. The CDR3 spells CASSLSRSFGSQPQHF. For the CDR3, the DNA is TGTGCCAGCAGTTTATCGAGGTCTTTCGGGTCTCAGCCCCAGCATTTT.

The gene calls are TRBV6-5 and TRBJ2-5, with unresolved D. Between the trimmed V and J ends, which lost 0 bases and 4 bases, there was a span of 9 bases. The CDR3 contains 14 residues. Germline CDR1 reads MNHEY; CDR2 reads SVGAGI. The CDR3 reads CASSYSRVAETQYF. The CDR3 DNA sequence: TGTGCCAGCAGTTACTCGAGAGTCGCAGAGACCCAGTACTTC.

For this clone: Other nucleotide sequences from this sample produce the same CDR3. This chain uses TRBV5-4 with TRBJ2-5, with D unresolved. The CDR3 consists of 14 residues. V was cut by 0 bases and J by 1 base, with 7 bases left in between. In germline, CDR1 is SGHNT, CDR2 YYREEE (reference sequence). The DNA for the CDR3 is TGTGCCAGCAGCTTGGGGCGGAGCCAAGAGACCCAGTACTTC. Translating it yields CASSLGRSQETQYF.

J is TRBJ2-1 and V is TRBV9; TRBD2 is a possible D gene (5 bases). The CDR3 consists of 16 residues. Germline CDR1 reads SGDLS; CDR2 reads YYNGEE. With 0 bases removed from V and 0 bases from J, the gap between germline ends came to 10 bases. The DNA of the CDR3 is TGTGCCAGCAGCGTAGAACCGGGGAGCTCCTACAATGAGCAGTTCTTC. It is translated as CASSVEPGSSYNEQFF.

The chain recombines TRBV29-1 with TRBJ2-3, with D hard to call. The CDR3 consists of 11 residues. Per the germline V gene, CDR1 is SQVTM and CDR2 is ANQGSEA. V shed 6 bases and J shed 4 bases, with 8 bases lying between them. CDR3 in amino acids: CSVRNADTQYF. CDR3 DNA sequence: TGCAGCGTGAGGAACGCAGATACGCAGTATTTT.

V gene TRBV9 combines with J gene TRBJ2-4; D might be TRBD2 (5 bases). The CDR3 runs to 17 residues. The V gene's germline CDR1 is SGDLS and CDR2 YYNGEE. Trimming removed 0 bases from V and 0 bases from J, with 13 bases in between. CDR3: CASSVVRGGPAKNIQYF. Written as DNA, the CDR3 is TGTGCCAGCAGCGTAGTTCGAGGAGGTCCAGCCAAAAACATTCAGTACTTC.